This TCR beta chain was obtained from a study of response to subunit inactivated influenza vaccine. MiXCR was run by TCRdb on the RT-PCR reads, yielding one entry per CDR3 protein. The repertoire holds roughly 500,000 distinct CDR3 sequences, with more than 15% as singletons. CDR1 and CDR2 from the germline V gene are SGHDN and FVKESK. Trimming removed 1 base at V and 3 bases at J, with 13 bases between. This CDR3 spans 15 amino acids. The sequenced sample was CD4+ T cells sorted from PBMCs, obtained about 23 months after vaccination. This clonotype was sampled from a man aged 45-69 years who received an inactivated influenza vaccine. The chain joins TRBV14 to TRBJ2-7; D not certain. The CDR3 DNA sequence: TGTGCCAGCAGCCAAGGGAGTCTTGCAGGCTACGAGCAGTACTTC. Its translation: CASSQGSLAGYEQYF.